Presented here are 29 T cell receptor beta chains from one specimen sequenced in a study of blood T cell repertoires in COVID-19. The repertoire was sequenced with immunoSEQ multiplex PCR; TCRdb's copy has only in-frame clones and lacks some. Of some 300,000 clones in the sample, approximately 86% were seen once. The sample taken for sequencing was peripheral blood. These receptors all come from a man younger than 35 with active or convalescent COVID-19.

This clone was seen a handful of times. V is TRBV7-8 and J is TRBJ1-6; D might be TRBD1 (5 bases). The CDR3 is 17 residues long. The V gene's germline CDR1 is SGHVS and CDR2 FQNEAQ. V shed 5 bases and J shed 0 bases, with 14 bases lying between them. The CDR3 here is CASSLPGLSSYNSPLHF. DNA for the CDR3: TGTGCCAGCAGCCTTCCAGGGCTCAGCTCCTATAATTCACCCCTCCACTTT.

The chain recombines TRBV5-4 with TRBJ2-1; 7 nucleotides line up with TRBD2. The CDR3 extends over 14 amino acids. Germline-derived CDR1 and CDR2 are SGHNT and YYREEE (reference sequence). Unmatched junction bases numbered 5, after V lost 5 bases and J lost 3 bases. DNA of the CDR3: TGTGCCAGCAGGTACGGGGGGAACTACAATGAGCAGTTCTTC. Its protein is CASRYGGNYNEQFF.

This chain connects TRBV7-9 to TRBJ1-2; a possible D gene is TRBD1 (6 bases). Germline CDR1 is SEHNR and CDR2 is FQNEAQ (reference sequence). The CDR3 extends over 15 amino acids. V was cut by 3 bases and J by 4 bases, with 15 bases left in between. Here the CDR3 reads CASSLWTQGLYGYTF. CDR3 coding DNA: TGTGCCAGCAGCTTGTGGACACAGGGCCTCTATGGCTACACCTTC.

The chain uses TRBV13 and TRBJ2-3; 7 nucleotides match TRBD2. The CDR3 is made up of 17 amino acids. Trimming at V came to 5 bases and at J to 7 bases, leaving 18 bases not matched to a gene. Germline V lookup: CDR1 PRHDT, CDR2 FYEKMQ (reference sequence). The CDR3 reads CASSDQGGAGPMNTQYF. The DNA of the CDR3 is TGTGCCAGCAGCGACCAGGGAGGGGCGGGGCCGATGAATACGCAGTATTTT.

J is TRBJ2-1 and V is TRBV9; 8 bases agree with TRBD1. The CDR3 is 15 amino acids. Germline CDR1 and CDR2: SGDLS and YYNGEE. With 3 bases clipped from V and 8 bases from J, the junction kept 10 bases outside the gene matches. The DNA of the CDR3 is TGTGCCAGCAGCGGCCGACAGGGGAGGATCCATGAGCAGTTCTTC. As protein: CASSGRQGRIHEQFF.

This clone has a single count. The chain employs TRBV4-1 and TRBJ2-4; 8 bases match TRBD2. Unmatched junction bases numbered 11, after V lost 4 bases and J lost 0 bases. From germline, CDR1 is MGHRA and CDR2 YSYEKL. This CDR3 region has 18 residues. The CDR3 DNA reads TGCGCCAGCAGCCCCGGGATAGCGGGGATATTAGCCAAAAACATTCAGTACTTC. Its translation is CASSPGIAGILAKNIQYF.

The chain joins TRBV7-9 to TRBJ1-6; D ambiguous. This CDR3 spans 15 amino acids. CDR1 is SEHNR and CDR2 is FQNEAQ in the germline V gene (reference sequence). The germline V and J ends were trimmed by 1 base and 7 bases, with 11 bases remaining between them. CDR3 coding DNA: TGTGCCAGCAGCTTAGTGGCAGGCGACAATTCACCCCTCCACTTT. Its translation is CASSLVAGDNSPLHF.

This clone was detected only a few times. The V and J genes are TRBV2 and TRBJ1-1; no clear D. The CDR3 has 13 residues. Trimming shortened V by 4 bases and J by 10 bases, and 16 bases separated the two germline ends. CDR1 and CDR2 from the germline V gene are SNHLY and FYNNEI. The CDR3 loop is CASSGRRSRGAFF. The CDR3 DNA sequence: TGTGCCAGCAGTGGCCGGCGCTCCCGGGGAGCTTTCTTT.

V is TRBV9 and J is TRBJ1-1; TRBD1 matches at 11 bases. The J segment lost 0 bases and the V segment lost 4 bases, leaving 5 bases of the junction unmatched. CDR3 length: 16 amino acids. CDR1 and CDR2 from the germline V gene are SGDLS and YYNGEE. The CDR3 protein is CASSLGTGGLNTEAFF. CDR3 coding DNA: TGTGCCAGCAGCCTTGGGACAGGGGGTTTGAACACTGAAGCTTTCTTT.

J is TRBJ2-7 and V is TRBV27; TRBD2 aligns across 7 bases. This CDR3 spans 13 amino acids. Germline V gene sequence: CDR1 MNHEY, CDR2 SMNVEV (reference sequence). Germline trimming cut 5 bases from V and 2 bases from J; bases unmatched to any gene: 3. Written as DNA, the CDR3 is TGTGCCAGCAGTCCAGCGGGGCCCTACGAGCAGTACTTC. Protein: CASSPAGPYEQYF.

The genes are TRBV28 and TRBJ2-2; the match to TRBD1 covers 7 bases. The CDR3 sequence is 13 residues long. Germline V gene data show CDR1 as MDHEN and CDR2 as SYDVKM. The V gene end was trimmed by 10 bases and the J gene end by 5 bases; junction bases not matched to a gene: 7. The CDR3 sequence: CAITDRWTGELFF. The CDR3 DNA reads TGTGCCATTACGGACAGGTGGACCGGGGAGCTGTTTTTT.

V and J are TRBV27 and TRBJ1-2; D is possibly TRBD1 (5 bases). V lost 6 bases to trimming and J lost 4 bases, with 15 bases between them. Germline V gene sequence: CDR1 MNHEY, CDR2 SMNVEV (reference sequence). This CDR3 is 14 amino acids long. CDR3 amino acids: CASSGVGGPYGYTF. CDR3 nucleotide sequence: TGTGCCAGCAGCGGGGTGGGGGGTCCCTATGGCTACACCTTC.

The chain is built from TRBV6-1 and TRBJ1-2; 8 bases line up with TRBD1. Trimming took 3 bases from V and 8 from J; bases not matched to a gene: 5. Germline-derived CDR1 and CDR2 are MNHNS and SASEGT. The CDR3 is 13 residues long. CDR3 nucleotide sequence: TGTGCCAGCAGTGAGTCAGGGGGCTGGGGCTACACCTTC. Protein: CASSESGGWGYTF.

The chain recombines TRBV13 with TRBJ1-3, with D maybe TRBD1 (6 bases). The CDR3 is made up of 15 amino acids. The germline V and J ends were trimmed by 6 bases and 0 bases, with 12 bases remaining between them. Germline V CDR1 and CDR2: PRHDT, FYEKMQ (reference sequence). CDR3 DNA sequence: TGTGCCAGCAGGGTCAGGGGTCACTCTGGAAACACCATATATTTT. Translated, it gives CASRVRGHSGNTIYF.

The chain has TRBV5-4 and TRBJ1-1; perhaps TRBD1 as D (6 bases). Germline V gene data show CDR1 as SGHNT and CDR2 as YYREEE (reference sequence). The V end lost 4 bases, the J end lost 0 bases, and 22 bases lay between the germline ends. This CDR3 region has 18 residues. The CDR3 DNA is TGTGCCAGCAGCCCGGGGACGATGCAGGGGCCCCTGAACACTGAAGCTTTCTTT. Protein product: CASSPGTMQGPLNTEAFF.

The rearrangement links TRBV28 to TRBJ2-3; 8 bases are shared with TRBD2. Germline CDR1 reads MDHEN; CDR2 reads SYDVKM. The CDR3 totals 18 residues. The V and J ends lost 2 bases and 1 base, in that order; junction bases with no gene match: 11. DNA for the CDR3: TGTGCCAGCAGTTTAAGGGCTACGCGAGCGGGGGGCACAGATACGCAGTATTTT. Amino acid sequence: CASSLRATRAGGTDTQYF.

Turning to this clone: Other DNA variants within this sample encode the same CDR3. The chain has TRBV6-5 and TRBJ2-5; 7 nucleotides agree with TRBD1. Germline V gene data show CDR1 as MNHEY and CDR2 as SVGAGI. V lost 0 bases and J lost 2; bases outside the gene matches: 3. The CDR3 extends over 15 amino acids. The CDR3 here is CASSYSTGLQETQYF. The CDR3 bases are TGTGCCAGCAGTTACTCGACAGGGTTGCAAGAGACCCAGTACTTC.

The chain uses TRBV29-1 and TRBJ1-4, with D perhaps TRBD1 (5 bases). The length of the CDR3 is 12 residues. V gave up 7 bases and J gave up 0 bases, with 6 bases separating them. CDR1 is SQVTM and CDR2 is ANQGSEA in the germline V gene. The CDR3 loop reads CSAQATNEKLFF. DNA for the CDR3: TGCAGCGCACAGGCAACTAATGAAAAACTGTTTTTT.

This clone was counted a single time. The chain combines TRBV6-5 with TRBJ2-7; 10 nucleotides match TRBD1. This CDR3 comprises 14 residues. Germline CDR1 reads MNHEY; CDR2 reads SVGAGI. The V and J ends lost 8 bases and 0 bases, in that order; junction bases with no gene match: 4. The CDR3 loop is CASGRTGGSYEQYF. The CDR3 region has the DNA TGTGCCAGCGGTCGGACAGGGGGCTCCTACGAGCAGTACTTC.

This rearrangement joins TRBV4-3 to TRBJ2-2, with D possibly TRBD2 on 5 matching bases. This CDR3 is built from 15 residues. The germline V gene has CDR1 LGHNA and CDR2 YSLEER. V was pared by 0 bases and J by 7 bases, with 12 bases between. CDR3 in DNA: TGCGCCAGCAGCCAAGATCCCGGGCGGGTCGGGGAGCTGTTTTTT. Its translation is CASSQDPGRVGELFF.

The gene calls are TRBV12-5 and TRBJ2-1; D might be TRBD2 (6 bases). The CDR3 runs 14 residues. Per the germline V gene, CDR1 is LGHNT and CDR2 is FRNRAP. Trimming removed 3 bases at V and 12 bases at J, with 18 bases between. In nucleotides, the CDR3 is TGTGCTAGTGGTTTCGGTCTGGAGGGGTCAGGGCAGTTCTTC. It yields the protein CASGFGLEGSGQFF.

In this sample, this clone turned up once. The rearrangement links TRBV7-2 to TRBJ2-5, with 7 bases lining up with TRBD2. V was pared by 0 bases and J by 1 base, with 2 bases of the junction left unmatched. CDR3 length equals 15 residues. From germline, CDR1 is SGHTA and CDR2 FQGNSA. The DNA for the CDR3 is TGTGCCAGCAGCTTAGCGGGACTAAGCCAAGAGACCCAGTACTTC. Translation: CASSLAGLSQETQYF.

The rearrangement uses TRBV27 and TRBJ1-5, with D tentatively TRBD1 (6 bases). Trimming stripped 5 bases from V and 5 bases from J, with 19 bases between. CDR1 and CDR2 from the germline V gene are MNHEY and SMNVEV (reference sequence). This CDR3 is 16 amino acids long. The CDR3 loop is CASSQWAGATDQPQHF. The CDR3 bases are TGTGCCAGCAGTCAGTGGGCAGGGGCGACAGATCAGCCCCAGCATTTT.

The CDR3 DNA is TGTGCCAGCAGTATCGTGGGGGCGTCTGGAAACACCATATATTTT. Protein sequence: CASSIVGASGNTIYF. This chain links TRBV25-1 with TRBJ1-3; D may be TRBD1 (6 bases). CDR3 length equals 15 residues. The germline V gene encodes CDR1 MGHDK and CDR2 SYGVNS. V was cut by 5 bases and J by 1 base, with 12 bases left in between.

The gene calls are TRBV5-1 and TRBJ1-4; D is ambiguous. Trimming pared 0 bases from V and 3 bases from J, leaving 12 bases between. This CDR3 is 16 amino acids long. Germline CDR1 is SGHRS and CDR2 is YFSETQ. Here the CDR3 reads CASSLVPGSPNEKLFF. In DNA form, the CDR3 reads TGCGCCAGCAGCTTGGTCCCGGGGTCCCCTAATGAAAAACTGTTTTTT.

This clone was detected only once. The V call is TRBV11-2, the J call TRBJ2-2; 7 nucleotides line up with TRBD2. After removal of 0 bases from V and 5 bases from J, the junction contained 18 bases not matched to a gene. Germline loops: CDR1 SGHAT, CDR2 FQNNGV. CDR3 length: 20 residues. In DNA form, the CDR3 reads TGTGCCAGCAGCTTAGATCCCAACCCCAGGGACTATGGGGAGACCGGGGAGCTGTTTTTT. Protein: CASSLDPNPRDYGETGELFF.

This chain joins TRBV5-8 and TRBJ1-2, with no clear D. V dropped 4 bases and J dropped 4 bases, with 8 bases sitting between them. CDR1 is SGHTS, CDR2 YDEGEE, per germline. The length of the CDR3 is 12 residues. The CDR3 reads CASSQDGYGYTF. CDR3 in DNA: TGTGCCAGCAGCCAGGATGGCTATGGCTACACCTTC.

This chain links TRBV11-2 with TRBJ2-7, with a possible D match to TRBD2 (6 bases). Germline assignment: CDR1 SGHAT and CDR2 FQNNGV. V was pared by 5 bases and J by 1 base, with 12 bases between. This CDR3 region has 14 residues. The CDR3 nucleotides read TGTGCCAGCAGCCTGGCGGGACGGTCCTACGAGCAGTACTTC. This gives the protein CASSLAGRSYEQYF.

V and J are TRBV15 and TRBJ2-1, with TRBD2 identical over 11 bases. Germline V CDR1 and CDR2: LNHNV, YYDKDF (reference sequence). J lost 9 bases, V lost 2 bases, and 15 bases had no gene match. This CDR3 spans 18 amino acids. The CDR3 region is CATSRSLGFTSGSFEQFF. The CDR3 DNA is TGTGCCACCAGCAGAAGCTTGGGCTTTACTAGCGGGAGTTTTGAGCAGTTCTTC.